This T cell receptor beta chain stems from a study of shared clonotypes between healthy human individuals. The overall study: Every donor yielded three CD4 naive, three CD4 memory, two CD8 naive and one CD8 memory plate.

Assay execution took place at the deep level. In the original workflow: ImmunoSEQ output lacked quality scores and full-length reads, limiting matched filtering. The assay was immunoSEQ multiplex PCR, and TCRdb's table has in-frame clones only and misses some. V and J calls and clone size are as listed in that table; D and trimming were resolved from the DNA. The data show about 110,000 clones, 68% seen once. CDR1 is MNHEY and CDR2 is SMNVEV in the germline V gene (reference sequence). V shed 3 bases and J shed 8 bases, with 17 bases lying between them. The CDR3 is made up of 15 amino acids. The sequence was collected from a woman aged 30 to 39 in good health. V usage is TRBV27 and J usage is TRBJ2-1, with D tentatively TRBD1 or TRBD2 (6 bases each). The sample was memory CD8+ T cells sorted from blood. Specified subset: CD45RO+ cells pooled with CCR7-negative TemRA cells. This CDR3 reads CASSFRGLLDDEQFF. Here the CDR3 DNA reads TGTGCCAGCAGTTTCAGGGGACTCCTTGACGATGAGCAGTTCTTC.